Detailed here is one T cell receptor beta chain. Its antigen is still unknown. This sample was included in a study of Graves' ophthalmopathy and Graves' hyperthyroidism. The CDR3 has 15 amino acids. CDR1 is MDHEN, CDR2 SYDVKM, per germline. Trimming took off 4 bases at V and 1 base at J, with 13 bases between the two ends. Findings and limits, study-wide: In blood, most expanded thyroid clonotypes above 0.001 frequency were also detected.

RNA transcripts yielded amplified TCR beta CDR3 regions. HTBI primers were employed in first-round RT-PCR, then a second-round multiplex PCR followed. TCRdb ran MiXCR on the multiplex PCR reads and lists one entry per CDR3 protein. In the table there are roughly 420,000 distinct CDR3 sequences, 20% to 25% of which are singletons. Stable hyperthyroidism meant no progression to ophthalmopathy within 18 months of follow-up. The evidence that diagnosis relied on was clinical symptoms, serum thyroxine, TRAb, thyroid ultrasound and orbital computed tomography. This receptor was obtained from a woman aged 18-35 years with stable Graves' hyperthyroidism. The chain combines TRBV28 with TRBJ2-5; no clear D gene. The specimen sequenced was peripheral blood. In DNA, the CDR3 is TGTGCCAGCAGTTCCCCCGGGTACAGCCAAGAGACCCAGTACTTC. Translating gives CASSSPGYSQETQYF.